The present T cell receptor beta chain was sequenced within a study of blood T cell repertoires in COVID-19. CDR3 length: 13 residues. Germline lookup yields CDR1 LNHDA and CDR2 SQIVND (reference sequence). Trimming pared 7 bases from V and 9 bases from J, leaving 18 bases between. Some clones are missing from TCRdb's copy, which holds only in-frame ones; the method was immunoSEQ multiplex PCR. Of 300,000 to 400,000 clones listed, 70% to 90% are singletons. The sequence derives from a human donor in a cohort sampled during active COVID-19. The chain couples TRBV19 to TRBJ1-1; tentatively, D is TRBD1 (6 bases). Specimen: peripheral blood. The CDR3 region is CASTLRDNLQAFF. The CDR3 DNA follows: TGTGCCAGTACCCTGAGGGACAACCTCCAAGCTTTCTTT.